This T cell receptor (beta chain) was sequenced in a study of radiation and T cells in renal cell carcinoma. Treatment here: treatment-naive control, cytoreductive nephrectomy. This clone was seen a handful of times. Its antigen is not known. Assay: immunoSEQ multiplex PCR; the TCRdb copy retains only in-frame clones and omits some. Here the sample spans about 16,000 clones, 58% being singletons. There are 16 residues in the CDR3. The germline V gene encodes CDR1 SGHAT and CDR2 FQNNGV. V lost 4 bases to trimming and J lost 2 bases; unmatched junction nucleotides: 8. General observations from the study: Only small tumor regions of roughly 1 g were sampled. Irradiated tumors held more dominant CDR3 motifs than control tumors.

This sequence originates from a man aged 35-49 years with renal cell carcinoma. Here the sequenced sample was tumor tissue, taken from a patient whose treatment was nephrectomy without radiotherapy. The chain employs TRBV11-2 and TRBJ2-3; TRBD2 aligns across 8 bases. The chain's CDR3 is CASSSVAGMTTDTQYF. In nucleotides, the CDR3 is TGTGCCAGCAGCTCTGTAGCGGGGATGACCACAGATACGCAGTATTTT.